The next 27 T cell receptor beta chains were all read from a single sample in a study of cytomegalovirus exposure and HLA in healthy donors. The PCR was carried out with 60 Vbeta primers and 13 Jbeta primers. Profiled with immunoSEQ multiplex PCR; TCRdb holds only in-frame clones, not every one. In all, the sample yields approximately 110,000 clones. The source material was PBMCs. The receptors shown here come from a man aged 18 to 30 in good health and CMV-seronegative.

This chain connects TRBV7-9 to TRBJ2-7; TRBD2 matches at 7 bases. From germline, CDR1 is SEHNR and CDR2 FQNEAQ (reference sequence). V was clipped by 5 bases and J by 6 bases; unmatched bases: 16. CDR3 length: 16 residues. CDR3 in amino acids: CASSPPLLADTGEQYF. The CDR3 nucleotides are TGTGCCAGCAGCCCGCCCCTCCTAGCGGATACCGGCGAGCAGTACTTC.

The rearrangement joins TRBV7-9 to TRBJ2-7; TRBD1 aligns across 9 bases. From germline, CDR1 is SEHNR and CDR2 FQNEAQ (reference sequence). CDR3 length: 13 amino acids. V lost 5 bases, J lost 5 bases, and 4 bases stayed unmatched. CDR3 DNA: TGTGCCAGCAGCCCGGGACAGGGCCACGAGCAGTACTTC. Its protein product is CASSPGQGHEQYF.

J is TRBJ1-2 and V is TRBV10-1; D call uncertain. With 3 bases removed from V and 4 bases from J, the gap between germline ends came to 9 bases. There are 13 residues in the CDR3. Germline assignment: CDR1 WNHNN and CDR2 SYGVQD (reference sequence). For the CDR3, the DNA is TGCGCCAGCAGTGATTTCGCAGGCTATGGCTACACCTTC. Translating it yields CASSDFAGYGYTF.

The genes are TRBV29-1 and TRBJ1-4; possibly TRBD1 for D (6 bases). CDR3 length: 12 residues. Trimming left V 7 bases short and J 6 bases short, with 12 bases between. Germline loops: CDR1 SQVTM, CDR2 ANQGSEA. The CDR3 DNA sequence: TGCAGCGGTGGACAGCAATATGAAAAACTGTTTTTT. It is translated as CSGGQQYEKLFF.

V gene TRBV7-8 combines with J gene TRBJ2-5; 10 bases fit TRBD2. Germline values: CDR1 SGHVS, CDR2 FQNEAQ. The CDR3 sequence is 15 residues long. The J segment lost 5 bases and the V segment lost 5 bases, leaving 8 bases of the junction unmatched. As DNA, the CDR3 is TGTGCCAGCAGCATGGGGCTAGCGGGGGTGGAGACCCAGTACTTC. It translates to CASSMGLAGVETQYF.

The chain uses TRBV30 and TRBJ1-3; 7 bases map to TRBD1. The J segment lost 2 bases and the V segment lost 5 bases, leaving 0 bases of the junction unmatched. Germline lookup yields CDR1 GTSNPN and CDR2 SVGIG (reference sequence). The CDR3 runs to 12 residues. The CDR3 spells CAWGQAGNTIYF. In nucleotides, the CDR3 is TGTGCCTGGGGACAGGCTGGAAACACCATATATTTT.

This chain's CDR3 is CASGIAGGPTYEQYF. CDR3 nucleotide sequence: TGTGCCTCGGGGATAGCGGGGGGTCCAACCTACGAGCAGTACTTC. This chain connects TRBV28 to TRBJ2-7; 10 bases map to TRBD2. There are 15 residues in the CDR3. Per germline, CDR1 MDHEN and CDR2 SYDVKM. The trim removed 11 bases at V and 2 bases at J, leaving 12 bases unmatched.

J is TRBJ1-1 and V is TRBV5-1; D is unresolved. Germline V CDR1 and CDR2: SGHRS, YFSETQ. This CDR3 spans 13 amino acids. V was clipped by 4 bases and J by 1 base, with 8 bases between them. The CDR3 protein is CASSGGGNTEAFF. The CDR3 DNA is TGCGCCAGCAGCGGCGGTGGGAACACTGAAGCTTTCTTT. The whole variable domain, filled in from reference TRBV5-1 and TRBJ1-1, reads KAGVTQTPRYLIKTRGQQVTLSCSPISGHRSVSWYQQTPGQGLQFLFEYFSETQRNKGNFPGRFSGRQFSNSRSEMNVSTLELGDSALYLCASSGGGNTEAFFGQGTRLTVV.

For the CDR3, the DNA is TGCGCCAGCAGCTTGGAGTCTAGTGCCTACGAGCAGTACTTC. It codes for CASSLESSAYEQYF. The V gene is TRBV5-1, the J gene TRBJ2-7; D not resolved. Germline lookup yields CDR1 SGHRS and CDR2 YFSETQ. This CDR3 comprises 14 residues. V gave up 0 bases and J gave up 2 bases, with 9 bases separating them.

The rearrangement joins TRBV11-2 to TRBJ2-7; tentative D call: TRBD1 (5 bases). Germline-derived CDR1 and CDR2 are SGHAT and FQNNGV. Trimming removed 5 bases from V and 2 bases from J, with 13 bases in between. CDR3 length equals 14 residues. The CDR3 DNA is TGTGCCAGCAGCAAACAGACAGTCACCTACGAGCAGTACTTC. Its protein product is CASSKQTVTYEQYF.

This chain connects TRBV10-1 to TRBJ2-2, with D tentatively TRBD1 (6 bases). Germline values: CDR1 WNHNN, CDR2 SYGVQD (reference sequence). CDR3 length equals 17 residues. V lost 6 bases and J 0 bases, leaving 17 bases between the germline ends. CDR3: CASSPSWGPSNTGELFF. The DNA of the CDR3 is TGCGCCAGCAGCCCAAGTTGGGGGCCTTCGAACACCGGGGAGCTGTTTTTT.

This chain joins TRBV11-2 and TRBJ1-1; D is undetermined. The length of the CDR3 is 13 residues. The germline V gene encodes CDR1 SGHAT and CDR2 FQNNGV. Trimming took 0 bases from V and 11 from J, leaving 13 bases between them. In DNA form, the CDR3 reads TGTGCCAGCAGCTTAGAGATGGGGAGGGAGGCTTTCTTT. This translates into CASSLEMGREAFF.

The chain uses TRBV9 and TRBJ1-3; D is undetermined. CDR3 length: 12 amino acids. Trimming left V 3 bases short and J 6 bases short, with 7 bases between. Germline V gives CDR1 SGDLS, CDR2 YYNGEE. This chain's CDR3 is CASSEQENTIYF. The DNA for the CDR3 is TGTGCCAGCAGCGAACAAGAAAACACCATATATTTT.

This chain uses TRBV5-4 with TRBJ2-7; TRBD2 is a possible D gene (6 bases). V was trimmed by 0 bases and J by 6 bases, leaving 16 bases between them. Per the germline V gene, CDR1 is SGHNT and CDR2 is YYREEE (reference sequence). The CDR3 totals 15 residues. Here the CDR3 reads CASSLAGGDRGEQYF. CDR3 nucleotides: TGTGCCAGCAGCTTGGCCGGGGGTGATCGAGGCGAGCAGTACTTC.

The chain is built from TRBV5-1 and TRBJ1-4; 7 positions agree with TRBD1. This CDR3 spans 14 amino acids. After removal of 5 bases from V and 6 bases from J, the junction contained 7 bases not matched to a gene. The V gene's germline CDR1 is SGHRS and CDR2 YFSETQ. CDR3 sequence reads: CASSRDRVHEKLFF. The CDR3 DNA reads as TGCGCCAGCAGTCGCGACAGGGTGCATGAAAAACTGTTTTTT.

This rearrangement joins TRBV2 to TRBJ1-2; 9 nucleotides align to TRBD1. This CDR3 is built from 16 residues. Trimming cost V 6 bases and J 4 bases; bases outside gene matches: 12. The V gene's germline CDR1 is SNHLY and CDR2 FYNNEI. The CDR3 loop reads CASSAVRTGETYGYTF. CDR3 nucleotides: TGTGCCAGCAGCGCAGTCCGGACAGGGGAGACCTATGGCTACACCTTC.

The gene calls are TRBV11-1 and TRBJ1-2; TRBD1 might be the D (6 bases). Germline CDR1 SGHAT, CDR2 FQDESV (reference sequence). The germline V and J ends were trimmed by 7 bases and 0 bases, with 18 bases remaining between them. There are 16 residues in the CDR3. In nucleotides, the CDR3 is TGTGCCAGCACCAACACCCCGCAGGGGCCTAACTATGGCTACACCTTC. It encodes CASTNTPQGPNYGYTF. Looking up the rest from reference TRBV11-1 and TRBJ1-2 gives the full variable domain: EAEVAQSPRYKITEKSQAVAFWCDPISGHATLYWYRQILGQGPELLVQFQDESVVDDSQLPKDRFSAERLKGVDSTLKIQPAELGDSAMYLCASTNTPQGPNYGYTFGSGTRLTVV.

This rearrangement joins TRBV30 to TRBJ1-5; D might be TRBD1 (6 bases). Trimming removed 4 bases from V and 3 bases from J, with 13 bases in between. The CDR3 loop spans 14 amino acids. The V gene's germline CDR1 is GTSNPN and CDR2 SVGIG (reference sequence). CDR3 coding DNA: TGTGCCTGGAAGGCAGGGGCTTACAATCAGCCCCAGCATTTT. Protein: CAWKAGAYNQPQHF.

This sequence joins TRBV30 and TRBJ2-3; TRBD2 matches at 13 bases. The CDR3 extends over 17 amino acids. The germline V gene encodes CDR1 GTSNPN and CDR2 SVGIG (reference sequence). Losses at the gene ends were 3 bases for V and 1 base for J; bases not matched to a gene: 7. The DNA of the CDR3 is TGTGCCTGGAGCGGACTAGCGGGAGCGGGCGGCACAGATACGCAGTATTTT. Translation gives CAWSGLAGAGGTDTQYF. The complete variable domain, with remaining parts taken from reference TRBV30 and TRBJ2-3, reads SQTIHQWPATLVQPVGSPLSLECTVEGTSNPNLYWYRQAAGRGLQLLFYSVGIGQISSEVPQNLSASRPQDRQFILSSKKLLLSDSGFYLCAWSGLAGAGGTDTQYFGPGTRLTVL.

The V call is TRBV6-5, the J call TRBJ1-2; weak D call: TRBD1 (5 bases). The V end was cut by 5 bases, the J end by 4 bases, with 17 bases between. The CDR3 contains 15 residues. Looked up from germline, CDR1 is MNHEY and CDR2 is SVGAGI. The CDR3 region is CASSGLGEPGYGYTF. CDR3 nucleotide sequence: TGTGCCAGCAGTGGGCTAGGGGAACCCGGCTATGGCTACACCTTC.

CDR3 residues: CASSLGQGTYNEQFF. The DNA for the CDR3 is TGTGCCAGCAGTTTAGGGCAGGGAACCTACAATGAGCAGTTCTTC. The chain recombines TRBV27 with TRBJ2-1; perhaps TRBD1 as D (5 bases). V lost 2 bases, J lost 2 bases, and 10 bases lay in between. Germline CDR1 MNHEY, CDR2 SMNVEV (reference sequence). The CDR3 contains 15 residues.

V gene TRBV19 combines with J gene TRBJ1-3; 7 nucleotides agree with TRBD1. J gave up 0 bases and V 9 bases, and 11 bases lay outside the gene matches. This CDR3 is built from 16 residues. Germline V gives CDR1 LNHDA, CDR2 SQIVND (reference sequence). The CDR3 nucleotides read TGTGCCAGACAACATGACAGGGCCTACTCTGGAAACACCATATATTTT. Amino acids: CARQHDRAYSGNTIYF.

The chain recombines TRBV28 with TRBJ1-5; D remains unclear. This CDR3 comprises 12 residues. The V and J ends lost 6 bases and 4 bases respectively, with 7 bases between them. CDR1 MDHEN and CDR2 SYDVKM come from the germline V gene. CDR3 sequence reads: CASRPTNQPQHF. In nucleotides, the CDR3 is TGTGCCAGCAGGCCGACAAATCAGCCCCAGCATTTT.

The chain is built from TRBV14 and TRBJ2-7; TRBD2 aligns across 12 bases. V dropped 4 bases and J dropped 4; count of bases not matched to a gene: 5. The CDR3 runs 15 residues. Looked up from germline, CDR1 is SGHDN and CDR2 is FVKESK. The CDR3 region is CASSRLAGVGYEQYF. The CDR3 bases are TGTGCCAGCAGCCGACTAGCGGGAGTTGGGTACGAGCAGTACTTC.

This sequence joins TRBV19 and TRBJ1-5; TRBD1 matches 7 bases. J gave up 7 bases and V 5 bases, and 11 bases lay outside the gene matches. The CDR3 consists of 15 residues. CDR1 is LNHDA, CDR2 SQIVND, per germline (reference sequence). CDR3 nucleotides: TGTGCCAGTAGTCTGACAGGGTCTTATTCCCAGCCCCAGCATTTT. This codes for CASSLTGSYSQPQHF.

This sequence joins TRBV28 and TRBJ2-1; D gene unclear. The CDR3 spans 14 residues. CDR1 is MDHEN, CDR2 SYDVKM, per germline. V shed 1 base and J shed 10 bases, with 14 bases lying between them. This CDR3 is CASSLLAGPGEQFF. In nucleotides, the CDR3 is TGTGCCAGCAGTTTATTGGCTGGCCCCGGGGAGCAGTTCTTC.

The rearrangement joins TRBV30 to TRBJ1-4, with TRBD1 identical over 11 bases. CDR1 and CDR2 (germline): GTSNPN, SVGIG (reference sequence). This CDR3 is 21 amino acids long. V gave up 0 bases and J gave up 4 bases; unmatched junction bases: 19. DNA of the CDR3: TGTGCCTGGAGTGTACTTCGGACTTGGACAGGGGGCTTTTCGGGTAATGAAAAACTGTTTTTT. Its protein product is CAWSVLRTWTGGFSGNEKLFF.